The next 5 T cell receptor beta chains were all read from a single sample in a study of cytomegalovirus exposure and HLA in healthy donors. The PCR was carried out with 60 Vbeta primers and 13 Jbeta primers. Assay: immunoSEQ multiplex PCR; the TCRdb copy retains only in-frame clones and omits some. The sample records 150,000 or so clones, more than 9.5% being singletons. The sample comprised PBMCs. All receptors derive from a man aged 50-59 years in good health and CMV-seronegative.

This clone was recorded a few times. The chain employs TRBV9 and TRBJ2-2; 7 bases align to TRBD2. CDR1 SGDLS and CDR2 YYNGEE come from the germline V gene. This CDR3 has 14 residues. V was pared by 7 bases and J by 1 base, with 4 bases of the junction left unmatched. Here the CDR3 reads CASQGLENTGELFF. CDR3 sequence (DNA): TGTGCCAGCCAAGGACTAGAGAACACCGGGGAGCTGTTTTTT.

J is TRBJ1-6 and V is TRBV6-6; 8 bases line up with TRBD1. This CDR3 has 13 amino acids. Looked up from germline, CDR1 is MNHNY and CDR2 is SVGAGI (reference sequence). The V gene end was trimmed by 6 bases and the J gene end by 10 bases; junction bases not matched to a gene: 5. In nucleotides, the CDR3 is TGTGCCAGCAGGGACAGGGTGGACTCACCCCTCCACTTT. The encoded protein is CASRDRVDSPLHF.

This chain links TRBV28 with TRBJ2-7; D gene ambiguous. Germline CDR1 and CDR2: MDHEN and SYDVKM. The CDR3 loop spans 11 amino acids. Trimming took 5 bases from V and 6 from J, leaving 8 bases between them. The CDR3 bases are TGTGCCAGCAGTGAATGGAGCGAGCAGTACTTC. Amino acid sequence: CASSEWSEQYF.

CDR3 in DNA: TGCGCCAGCAGGATACTAGCGGCCTCCTACGAGCAGTACTTC. It codes for CASRILAASYEQYF. V and J are TRBV5-1 and TRBJ2-7, with TRBD2 matching 8 bases. Germline V CDR1 and CDR2: SGHRS, YFSETQ. The CDR3 covers 14 residues. V gave up 5 bases and J gave up 0 bases; unmatched junction bases: 4.

This clone has just a few counts. The V gene is TRBV7-2, the J gene TRBJ1-3, with D hard to call. This CDR3 comprises 15 residues. Germline CDR1 is SGHTA and CDR2 is FQGNSA. Trimming took off 1 base at V and 1 base at J, with 8 bases between the two ends. The CDR3 nucleotides read TGTGCCAGCAGCTTAGATGGGCAGTCTGGAAACACCATATATTTT. Translated: CASSLDGQSGNTIYF. The full variable domain, its missing parts supplied by reference TRBV7-2 and TRBJ1-3, is GAGVSQSPSNKVTEKGKDVELRCDPISGHTALYWYRQSLGQGLEFLIYFQGNSAPDKSGLPSDRFSAERTGGSVSTLTIQRTQQEDSAVYLCASSLDGQSGNTIYFGEGSWLTVV.